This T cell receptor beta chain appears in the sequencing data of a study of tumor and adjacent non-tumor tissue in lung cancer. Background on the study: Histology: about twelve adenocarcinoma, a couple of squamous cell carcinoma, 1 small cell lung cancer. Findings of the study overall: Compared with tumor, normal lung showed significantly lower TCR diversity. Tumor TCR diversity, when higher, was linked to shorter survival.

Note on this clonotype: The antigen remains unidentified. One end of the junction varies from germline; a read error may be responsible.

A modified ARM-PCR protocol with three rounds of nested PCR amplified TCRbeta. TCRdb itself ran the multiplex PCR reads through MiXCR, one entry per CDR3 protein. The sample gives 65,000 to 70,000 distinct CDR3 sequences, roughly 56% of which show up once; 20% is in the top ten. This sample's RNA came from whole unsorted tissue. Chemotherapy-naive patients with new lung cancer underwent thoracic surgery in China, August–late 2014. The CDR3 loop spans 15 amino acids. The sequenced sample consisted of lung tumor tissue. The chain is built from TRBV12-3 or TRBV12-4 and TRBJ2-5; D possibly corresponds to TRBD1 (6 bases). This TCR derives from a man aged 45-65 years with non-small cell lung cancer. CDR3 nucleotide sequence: TGTGCCAACAGTTTACTATGGACAGCCCAAGAGACCCAGTACTTC. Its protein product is CANSLLWTAQETQYF.